A single sample gave rise to the 30 T cell receptor beta chains below, sequenced in a study of blood T cell repertoires in COVID-19. Using immunoSEQ multiplex PCR, the repertoire was profiled, and TCRdb retains in-frame clones only, with some absent. The sample shows about 80,000 clones, roughly three quarters of them seen only once. The material sequenced was peripheral blood. The receptors were sampled from a man between 65 and 85 years old with active or convalescent COVID-19.

The V and J genes are TRBV20-1 and TRBJ2-5, with 9 bases matching TRBD2. This CDR3 has 14 residues. V lost 3 bases, J lost 1 base, and 3 bases stayed unmatched. Germline CDR1 DFQATT, CDR2 SNEGSKA (reference sequence). The CDR3 loop reads CSASLAGRQETQYF. The CDR3 DNA follows: TGCAGTGCTAGTCTAGCGGGGCGCCAAGAGACCCAGTACTTC.

Remarks on this clone: The junction does not match germline at one end; this may be a read error. In the same sample, other DNA sequences code for this CDR3. The chain has TRBV6-5 and TRBJ2-1; D remains unclear. The CDR3 sequence is 14 residues long. Germline V gene data show CDR1 as MNHEY and CDR2 as SVGAGI. The CDR3 is CASKRTFSYNEQFF. In DNA, the CDR3 is TGCGCCAGTAAGAGAACCTTCTCCTACAATGAGCAGTTCTTC.

This sequence joins TRBV29-1 and TRBJ2-2; a weak D match, TRBD1 (6 bases). CDR3 length equals 14 residues. Trimming took 7 bases from V and 6 from J, leaving 18 bases between them. Germline CDR1 SQVTM, CDR2 ANQGSEA. The CDR3 coding sequence is TGCAGCGCTTTGGAACAGGGCGGATCCGGGGAGCTGTTTTTT. Translation: CSALEQGGSGELFF.

The gene calls are TRBV15 and TRBJ1-4, with D tentatively TRBD1 (5 bases). This CDR3 has 14 residues. V was trimmed by 2 bases and J by 6 bases, leaving 10 bases between them. Per the germline V gene, CDR1 is LNHNV and CDR2 is YYDKDF (reference sequence). As DNA, the CDR3 is TGTGCCACCAGCAGACAGGGTTTGGATGAAAAACTGTTTTTT. Translation gives CATSRQGLDEKLFF.

This clone was seen a single time. The chain links TRBV5-5 to TRBJ1-6, with D unclear. Germline V CDR1 and CDR2: SGHKS, YYEKEE (reference sequence). With 2 bases removed from V and 8 bases from J, the gap between germline ends came to 20 bases. The CDR3 is made up of 17 amino acids. CDR3: CASSFSLRYGADSPLHF. CDR3 nucleotide sequence: TGTGCCAGCAGCTTTTCCCTAAGATACGGTGCTGATTCACCCCTCCACTTT.

J is TRBJ2-7 and V is TRBV6-5; 8 nucleotides agree with TRBD1. Germline values: CDR1 MNHEY, CDR2 SVGAGI. The CDR3 is 13 amino acids. The V gene end was trimmed by 8 bases and the J gene end by 6 bases; junction bases not matched to a gene: 9. The CDR3 reads CASRVGTGPEQYF. As DNA, the CDR3 is TGTGCCAGCCGGGTGGGGACAGGACCCGAGCAGTACTTC.

There are a few counts of this clone. This chain links TRBV27 with TRBJ1-2; TRBD1 might be the D (5 bases). CDR1 and CDR2 (germline): MNHEY, SMNVEV (reference sequence). V lost 7 bases to trimming and J lost 2 bases, with 17 bases between them. CDR3 length: 15 residues. CDR3 nucleotides: TGTGCCAGCAAGGGGCTAGCGACCGGGAACTATGGCTACACCTTC. It translates to CASKGLATGNYGYTF.

Many counts were recorded for this clone. This chain connects TRBV7-3 to TRBJ2-3; tentative D call: TRBD2 (6 bases). The CDR3 consists of 15 residues. The germline gives CDR1 SGHTA, CDR2 FQGTGA. Trimming stripped 5 bases from V and 1 base from J, with 13 bases between. DNA for the CDR3: TGTGCCAGCAGCCTCTTTCCGGGGGGCACAGATACGCAGTATTTT. Translating it yields CASSLFPGGTDTQYF.

The chain has TRBV4-1 and TRBJ1-6, with D possibly being TRBD1 (6 bases). The CDR3 length is 14 residues. The germline gives CDR1 MGHRA, CDR2 YSYEKL. Between the trimmed V and J ends, which lost 1 base and 9 bases, there was a span of 10 bases. The CDR3 DNA reads as TGCGCCAGCAGCCAAGGCGGACAGATTTCACCCCTCCACTTT. This encodes CASSQGGQISPLHF.

The gene calls are TRBV29-1 and TRBJ2-7; D possibly corresponds to TRBD1 (6 bases). The germline gives CDR1 SQVTM, CDR2 ANQGSEA. Trimming left V 6 bases short and J 0 bases short, with 9 bases between. This CDR3 spans 12 amino acids. The CDR3 DNA reads as TGCAGCGTAACGGGACACTCCTACGAGCAGTACTTC. Its protein is CSVTGHSYEQYF.

The CDR3: CASSQDYKTGLYEKLFF. In nucleotides, the CDR3 is TGTGCCAGCAGCCAAGATTACAAGACAGGCCTTTATGAAAAACTGTTTTTT. The chain is built from TRBV4-2 and TRBJ1-4; maybe TRBD1 (6 bases). The germline V and J ends were trimmed by 0 bases and 6 bases, with 17 bases remaining between them. The V gene's germline CDR1 is LGHNA and CDR2 YNFKEQ. The CDR3 is made up of 17 amino acids.

The chain joins TRBV30 to TRBJ2-1; 9 bases fit TRBD2. The CDR3 is made up of 15 amino acids. Trimming cost V 2 bases and J 4 bases; bases outside gene matches: 6. CDR1 is GTSNPN, CDR2 SVGIG, per germline (reference sequence). Written as DNA, the CDR3 is TGTGCCTGGAGTTCTAGCGGGGTCCTATACAATGAGCAGTTCTTC. Amino acid sequence: CAWSSSGVLYNEQFF. The full variable domain, rest sourced from reference TRBV30 and TRBJ2-1, is SQTIHQWPATLVQPVGSPLSLECTVEGTSNPNLYWYRQAAGRGLQLLFYSVGIGQISSEVPQNLSASRPQDRQFILSSKKLLLSDSGFYLCAWSSSGVLYNEQFFGPGTRLTVL.

This chain joins TRBV6-6 and TRBJ1-2; TRBD1 agrees at 8 bases. The length of the CDR3 is 14 residues. Germline V gives CDR1 MNHNY, CDR2 SVGAGI (reference sequence). Trimming removed 5 bases from V and 7 bases from J; junction bases left unmatched: 9. The CDR3 DNA follows: TGTGCCAGCAGTCTGACAGGGGTTCTTGGTGGCTACACCTTC. Protein sequence: CASSLTGVLGGYTF.

A single count supports this clone. The chain carries TRBV18 and TRBJ1-1; no reliable D call. Germline lookup yields CDR1 KGHSH and CDR2 LQKENI. CDR3 length: 13 amino acids. V lost 3 bases, J lost 1 base, and 6 bases lay in between. CDR3 DNA sequence: TGTGCCAGCTCACCGGCGGAGAACACTGAAGCTTTCTTT. It is translated as CASSPAENTEAFF. The full variable domain, completed using reference TRBV18 and TRBJ1-1, is NAGVMQNPRHLVRRRGQEARLRCSPMKGHSHVYWYRQLPEEGLKFMVYLQKENIIDESGMPKERFSAEFPKEGPSILRIQQVVRGDSAAYFCASSPAENTEAFFGQGTRLTVV.

The rearrangement links TRBV2 to TRBJ2-3; 14 bases map to TRBD2. Germline V gives CDR1 SNHLY, CDR2 FYNNEI. CDR3 length: 20 residues. Unmatched junction bases numbered 14, after V lost 6 bases and J lost 0 bases. CDR3 sequence reads: CASSEFAGTSGSASTDTQYF. The CDR3 DNA sequence: TGTGCCAGCAGCGAGTTCGCGGGGACTAGCGGGAGTGCTAGCACAGATACGCAGTATTTT.

V and J are TRBV28 and TRBJ1-2; TRBD1 matches 9 bases. The CDR3 covers 12 residues. Looked up from germline, CDR1 is MDHEN and CDR2 is SYDVKM. V shed 4 bases and J 12 bases; nucleotides not matched to a gene: 6. The CDR3 is CASSSGQGDNTF. The CDR3 coding sequence is TGTGCCAGCAGTTCGGGACAGGGTGACAACACCTTC.

The chain employs TRBV11-2 and TRBJ1-4; D unresolved. This CDR3 is built from 14 residues. The germline V gene has CDR1 SGHAT and CDR2 FQNNGV. Deletions cut 3 bases from V and 6 bases from J, with 11 bases between. DNA of the CDR3: TGTGCCAGCAGCTTTGGTCCCTCGGATGAAAAACTGTTTTTT. Its protein product is CASSFGPSDEKLFF.

This rearrangement joins TRBV29-1 to TRBJ1-1, with 8 bases matching TRBD1. The CDR3 contains 14 residues. Trimming removed 6 bases from V and 5 bases from J; junction bases left unmatched: 11. Germline CDR1 SQVTM, CDR2 ANQGSEA. The CDR3 loop is CSVQRRTGITEAFF. DNA of the CDR3: TGCAGCGTCCAGAGGAGGACAGGGATAACTGAAGCTTTCTTT.

The chain combines TRBV6-6 with TRBJ1-1, with D tentatively TRBD1 (5 bases). Germline V CDR1 and CDR2: MNHNY, SVGAGI (reference sequence). CDR3 length: 14 residues. V was trimmed by 5 bases and J by 1 base, leaving 11 bases between them. The CDR3 DNA sequence: TGTGCCAGCAGTAACCGACAGAGGAACACTGAAGCTTTCTTT. Translating gives CASSNRQRNTEAFF.

This clone was recorded a few times. This chain links TRBV29-1 with TRBJ2-2; tentatively, D is TRBD1 (6 bases). CDR1 and CDR2 from the germline V gene are SQVTM and ANQGSEA. Trimming took 4 bases from V and 7 from J, leaving 16 bases between them. This CDR3 is built from 14 residues. The CDR3 DNA follows: TGCAGCGTTGCCAGGACAGCTCAGGGCGGGGAGCTGTTTTTT. Translated: CSVARTAQGGELFF.

About this clone itself: The junction departs from the called germline gene at one end, perhaps through a read error. The rearrangement uses TRBV7-3 and TRBJ2-1, with D possibly TRBD2 on 6 matching bases. The CDR3 is 16 amino acids. Germline V gene data show CDR1 as SGHTA and CDR2 as FQGTGA. The CDR3 region is CVSSSGVASPYNEQFF. The CDR3 DNA follows: TGTGTCAGCAGCTCGGGGGTGGCTAGCCCCTACAATGAGCAGTTCTTC.

The V and J genes are TRBV5-1 and TRBJ2-7; unclear D gene. The germline gives CDR1 SGHRS, CDR2 YFSETQ. The CDR3 spans 13 residues. The V gene lost 0 bases and the J gene lost 6 bases, with 10 bases spanning the gap. The CDR3 here is CASSLAGTLEQYF. DNA for the CDR3: TGCGCCAGCAGCTTGGCCGGTACCCTCGAGCAGTACTTC.

This sequence joins TRBV7-6 and TRBJ1-2; possible D gene TRBD1, 5 bases. Trimming cost V 5 bases and J 2 bases, with 15 bases left between them. The CDR3 is 15 residues long. Per germline, CDR1 SGHVS and CDR2 FNYEAQ. DNA for the CDR3: TGTGCCAGCAGCGGTAGCGGGACGGGAAACTATGGCTACACCTTC. It codes for CASSGSGTGNYGYTF. The full variable domain, rest sourced from reference TRBV7-6 and TRBJ1-2, is GAGVSQSPRYKVTKRGQDVALRCDPISGHVSLYWYRQALGQGPEFLTYFNYEAQQDKSGLPNDRFSAERPEGSISTLTIQRTEQRDSAMYRCASSGSGTGNYGYTFGSGTRLTVV.

This chain joins TRBV15 and TRBJ1-3; a weak D match, TRBD1 (5 bases). V dropped 0 bases and J dropped 11 bases, with 11 bases sitting between them. Germline CDR1 is LNHNV and CDR2 is YYDKDF (reference sequence). The CDR3 runs to 13 residues. The CDR3 loop reads CATSRDGRGPIYF. The CDR3 DNA reads TGTGCCACCAGCAGAGATGGGCGGGGACCCATATATTTT.

The rearrangement uses TRBV5-1 and TRBJ2-3; a possible D gene is TRBD1 (5 bases). In germline, CDR1 is SGHRS, CDR2 YFSETQ. The germline V and J ends were trimmed by 2 bases and 4 bases, with 14 bases remaining between them. The CDR3 sequence is 15 residues long. CDR3 sequence reads: CASSLNLREADTQYF. DNA for the CDR3: TGCGCCAGCAGCTTAAACCTCAGGGAAGCAGATACGCAGTATTTT.

This CDR3 reads CASSLALNSPLHF. CDR3 sequence (DNA): TGTGCCAGCAGTTTAGCGCTAAATTCACCCCTCCACTTT. The chain combines TRBV12-3 or TRBV12-4 with TRBJ1-6; the D is unclear. The length of the CDR3 is 13 residues. Trimming took off 0 bases at V and 7 bases at J, with 4 bases between the two ends.

The CDR3 DNA reads TGTGCCACGGGGCCCCCGGGACAGGATTCACCCCTCCACTTT. This sequence encodes CATGPPGQDSPLHF. This sequence joins TRBV18 and TRBJ1-6; 8 bases are shared with TRBD1. The CDR3 loop spans 14 amino acids. The ends lost 10 bases at V and 8 bases at J; junction bases unmatched: 10. Germline V gene lookup returns CDR1 KGHSH and CDR2 LQKENI.

The chain uses TRBV3-1 (or the pseudogene TRBV3-2) and TRBJ1-1, with D possibly being TRBD1 (6 bases). Trimming removed 5 bases at V and 4 bases at J, with 14 bases between. Looked up from germline, CDR1 is LGHDT and CDR2 is YNNKEL (reference sequence). The CDR3 loop spans 14 amino acids. The CDR3 DNA reads TGTGCCAGCAGCTCGAGGGGGGGGCCCACTGAAGCTTTCTTT. This translates into CASSSRGGPTEAFF.

The V gene is TRBV9, the J gene TRBJ2-7; 7 bases align to TRBD1. The CDR3 sequence is 14 residues long. J lost 2 bases, V lost 2 bases, and 4 bases had no gene match. Germline CDR1 reads SGDLS; CDR2 reads YYNGEE. The CDR3 reads CASSVLGQPYEQYF. For the CDR3, the DNA is TGTGCCAGCAGCGTTCTGGGACAGCCCTACGAGCAGTACTTC.

This clone was counted between two and nine times. This rearrangement joins TRBV2 to TRBJ1-6; D may be TRBD1 (6 bases). There are 15 residues in the CDR3. The germline CDR1 and CDR2 sequences are SNHLY and FYNNEI. Trimming took off 0 bases at V and 7 bases at J, with 10 bases between the two ends. CDR3 loop: CASSEALRGNSPLHF. The DNA of the CDR3 is TGTGCCAGCAGTGAAGCGCTTAGGGGGAATTCACCCCTCCACTTT.